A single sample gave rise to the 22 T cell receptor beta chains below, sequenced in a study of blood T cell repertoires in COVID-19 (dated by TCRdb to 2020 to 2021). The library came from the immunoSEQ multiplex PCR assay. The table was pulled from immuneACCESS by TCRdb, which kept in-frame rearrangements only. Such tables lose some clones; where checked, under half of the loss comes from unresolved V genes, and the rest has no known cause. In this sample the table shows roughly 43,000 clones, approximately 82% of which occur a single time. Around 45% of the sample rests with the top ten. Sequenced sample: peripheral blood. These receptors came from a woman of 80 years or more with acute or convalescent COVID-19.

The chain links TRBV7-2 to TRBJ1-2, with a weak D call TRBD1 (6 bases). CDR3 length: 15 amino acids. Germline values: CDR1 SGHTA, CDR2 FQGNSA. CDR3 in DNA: TGTGCTACCGGTAGGGGGGGCGCGTCTAACTATGGCTACACCTTC. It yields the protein CATGRGGASNYGYTF.

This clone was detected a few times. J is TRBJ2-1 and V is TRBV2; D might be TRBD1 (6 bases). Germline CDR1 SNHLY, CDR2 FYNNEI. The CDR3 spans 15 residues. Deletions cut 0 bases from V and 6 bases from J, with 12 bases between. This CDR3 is CASSEALTTGNEQFF. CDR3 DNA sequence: TGTGCCAGCAGTGAAGCGCTTACGACAGGCAATGAGCAGTTCTTC. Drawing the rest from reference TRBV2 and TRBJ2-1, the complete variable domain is EPEVTQTPSHQVTQMGQEVILRCVPISNHLYFYWYRQILGQKVEFLVSFYNNEISEKSEIFDDQFSVERPDGSNFTLKIRSTKLEDSAMYFCASSEALTTGNEQFFGPGTRLTVL.

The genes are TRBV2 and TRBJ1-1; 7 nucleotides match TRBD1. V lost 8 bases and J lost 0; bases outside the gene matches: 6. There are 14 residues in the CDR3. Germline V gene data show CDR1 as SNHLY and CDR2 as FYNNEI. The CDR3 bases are TGTGCCAGCCTTAACAGGGGAATGAACACTGAAGCTTTCTTT. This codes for CASLNRGMNTEAFF.

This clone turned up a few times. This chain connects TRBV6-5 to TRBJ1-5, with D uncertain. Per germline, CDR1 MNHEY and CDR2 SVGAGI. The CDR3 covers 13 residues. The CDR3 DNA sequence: TGTGCTGCGGAGGCCGGGGGCAATCAGCCCCAGCATTTT. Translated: CAAEAGGNQPQHF.

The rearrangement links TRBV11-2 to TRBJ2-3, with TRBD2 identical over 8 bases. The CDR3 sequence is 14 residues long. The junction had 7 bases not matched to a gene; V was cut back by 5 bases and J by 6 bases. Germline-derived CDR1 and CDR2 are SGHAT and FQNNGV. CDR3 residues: CASSHQRGRDTQYF. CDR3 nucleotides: TGTGCCAGCAGCCACCAGCGGGGGAGGGATACGCAGTATTTT.

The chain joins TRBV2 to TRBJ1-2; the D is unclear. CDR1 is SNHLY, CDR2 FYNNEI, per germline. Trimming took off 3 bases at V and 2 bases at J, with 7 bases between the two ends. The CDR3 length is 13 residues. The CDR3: CASSEAANYGYTF. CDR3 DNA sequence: TGTGCCAGCAGTGAGGCGGCGAACTATGGCTACACCTTC. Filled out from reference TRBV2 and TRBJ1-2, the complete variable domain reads EPEVTQTPSHQVTQMGQEVILRCVPISNHLYFYWYRQILGQKVEFLVSFYNNEISEKSEIFDDQFSVERPDGSNFTLKIRSTKLEDSAMYFCASSEAANYGYTFGSGTRLTVV.

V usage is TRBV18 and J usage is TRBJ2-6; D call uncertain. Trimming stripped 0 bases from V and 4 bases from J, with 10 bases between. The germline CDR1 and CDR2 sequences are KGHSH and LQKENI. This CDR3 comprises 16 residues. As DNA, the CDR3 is TGTGCCAGCTCACCACCCCCTGTTAGAGGGGCCAACGTCCTGACTTTC. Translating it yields CASSPPPVRGANVLTF.

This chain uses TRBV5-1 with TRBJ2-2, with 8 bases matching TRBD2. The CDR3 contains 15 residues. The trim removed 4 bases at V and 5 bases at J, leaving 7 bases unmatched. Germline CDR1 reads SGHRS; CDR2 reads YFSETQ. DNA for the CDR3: TGCGCCAGCAGCGTTAGCGGGGCGGTTACCGGGGAGCTGTTTTTT. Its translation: CASSVSGAVTGELFF.

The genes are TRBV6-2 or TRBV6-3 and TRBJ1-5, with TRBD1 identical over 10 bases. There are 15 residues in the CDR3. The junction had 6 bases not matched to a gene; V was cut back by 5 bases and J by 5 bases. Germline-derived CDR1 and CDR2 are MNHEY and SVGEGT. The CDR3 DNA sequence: TGTGCCAGCAGTCAGACAGGGGGCACGGATCAGCCCCAGCATTTT. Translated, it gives CASSQTGGTDQPQHF.

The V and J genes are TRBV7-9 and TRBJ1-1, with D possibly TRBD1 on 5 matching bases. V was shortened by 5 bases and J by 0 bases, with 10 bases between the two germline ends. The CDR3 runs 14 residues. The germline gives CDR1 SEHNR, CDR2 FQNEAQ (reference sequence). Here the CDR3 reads CASSQGVLNTEAFF. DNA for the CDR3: TGTGCCAGCAGCCAAGGGGTACTGAACACTGAAGCTTTCTTT. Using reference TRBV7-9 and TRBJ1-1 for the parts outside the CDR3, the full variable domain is DTGVSQNPRHKITKRGQNVTFRCDPISEHNRLYWYRQTLGQGPEFLTYFQNEAQLEKSRLLSDRFSAERPKGSFSTLEIQRTEQGDSAMYLCASSQGVLNTEAFFGQGTRLTVV.

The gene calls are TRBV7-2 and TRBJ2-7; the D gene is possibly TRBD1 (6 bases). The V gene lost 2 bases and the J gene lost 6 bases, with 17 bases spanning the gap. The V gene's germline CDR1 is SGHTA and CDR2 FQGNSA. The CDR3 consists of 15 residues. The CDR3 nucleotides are TGTGCCAGCAGCTTACTCCGGGGACAAGGAGGCGAGCAGTACTTC. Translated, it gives CASSLLRGQGGEQYF.

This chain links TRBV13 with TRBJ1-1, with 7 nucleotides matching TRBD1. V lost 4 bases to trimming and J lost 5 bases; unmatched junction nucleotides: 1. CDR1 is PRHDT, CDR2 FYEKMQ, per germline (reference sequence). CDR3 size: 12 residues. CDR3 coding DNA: TGTGCCAGCAGCTCGACAGGGACTGAAGCTTTCTTT. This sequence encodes CASSSTGTEAFF. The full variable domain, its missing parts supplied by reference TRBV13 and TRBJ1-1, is AAGVIQSPRHLIKEKRETATLKCYPIPRHDTVYWYQQGPGQDPQFLISFYEKMQSDKGSIPDRFSAQQFSDYHSELNMSSLELGDSALYFCASSSTGTEAFFGQGTRLTVV.

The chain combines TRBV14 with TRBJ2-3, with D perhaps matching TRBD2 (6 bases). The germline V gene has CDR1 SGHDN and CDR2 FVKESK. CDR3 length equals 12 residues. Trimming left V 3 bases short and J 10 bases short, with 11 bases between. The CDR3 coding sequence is TGTGCCAGCAGCCACGGAGGGATGGCGCAGTATTTT. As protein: CASSHGGMAQYF.

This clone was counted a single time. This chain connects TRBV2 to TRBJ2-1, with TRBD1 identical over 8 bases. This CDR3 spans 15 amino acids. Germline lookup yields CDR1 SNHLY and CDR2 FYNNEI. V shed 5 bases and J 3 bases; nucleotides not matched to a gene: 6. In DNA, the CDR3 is TGTGCCAGCAGTCCGACCGGGACAGGCTACAATGAGCAGTTCTTC. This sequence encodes CASSPTGTGYNEQFF.

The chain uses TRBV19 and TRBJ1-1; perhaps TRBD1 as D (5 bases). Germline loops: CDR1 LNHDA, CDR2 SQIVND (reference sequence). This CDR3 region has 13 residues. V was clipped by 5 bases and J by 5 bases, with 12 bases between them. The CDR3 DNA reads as TGTGCCAGTAGTCCCGGTCGGGGGACTGAAGCTTTCTTT. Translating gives CASSPGRGTEAFF.

The CDR3 bases are TGCGCAGACAGGAGACCCATCCCCAATGAGCAGTTCTTC. This sequence encodes CADRRPIPNEQFF. The genes are TRBV4-3 and TRBJ2-1; tentative D call: TRBD1 (6 bases). CDR3 length: 13 amino acids. The germline CDR1 and CDR2 sequences are LGHNA and YSLEER.

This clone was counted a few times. The CDR3 reads CASSPSGGSQGNTIYF. CDR3 sequence (DNA): TGCGCCAGCAGCCCGAGCGGGGGATCGCAAGGAAACACCATATATTTT. The gene calls are TRBV5-1 and TRBJ1-3; maybe TRBD1 (5 bases). V shed 4 bases and J shed 4 bases, with 18 bases lying between them. Germline CDR1 and CDR2: SGHRS and YFSETQ. The CDR3 spans 16 residues.

In DNA, the CDR3 is TGTGCCAGCAGCTATGTAGCCACAGATACGCAGTATTTT. Amino acids: CASSYVATDTQYF. The V and J genes are TRBV5-8 and TRBJ2-3; D not resolved. CDR1 and CDR2 (germline): SGHTS, YDEGEE. Trimming removed 3 bases at V and 2 bases at J, with 7 bases between. The CDR3 runs 13 residues.

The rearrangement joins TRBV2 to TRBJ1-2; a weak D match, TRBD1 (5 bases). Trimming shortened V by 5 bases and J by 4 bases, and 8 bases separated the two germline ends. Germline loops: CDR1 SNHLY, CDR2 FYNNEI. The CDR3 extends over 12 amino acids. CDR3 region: CASSIDSYGYTF. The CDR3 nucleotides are TGTGCCAGCAGTATTGACAGCTATGGCTACACCTTC.

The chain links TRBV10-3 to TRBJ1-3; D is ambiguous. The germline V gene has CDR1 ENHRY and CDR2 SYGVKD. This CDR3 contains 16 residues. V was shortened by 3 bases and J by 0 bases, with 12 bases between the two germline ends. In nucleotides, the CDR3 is TGTGCCATCAGTGATACTGGACGGGACTCTGGAAACACCATATATTTT. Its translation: CAISDTGRDSGNTIYF.

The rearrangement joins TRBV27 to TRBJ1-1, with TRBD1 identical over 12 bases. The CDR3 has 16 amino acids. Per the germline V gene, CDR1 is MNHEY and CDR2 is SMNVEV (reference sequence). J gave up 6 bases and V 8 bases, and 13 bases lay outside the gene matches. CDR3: CASRLGTGGAGAEAFF. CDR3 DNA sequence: TGTGCCAGCCGCTTAGGGACAGGGGGCGCAGGCGCTGAAGCTTTCTTT.

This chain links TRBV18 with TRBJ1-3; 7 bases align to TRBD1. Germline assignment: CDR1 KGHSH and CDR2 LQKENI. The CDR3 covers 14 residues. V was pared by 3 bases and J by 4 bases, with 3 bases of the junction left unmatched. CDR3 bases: TGTGCCAGCTCACCTGGACAGGAGGGAAACACCATATATTTT. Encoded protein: CASSPGQEGNTIYF.